This TCR beta chain is from a study of T cell responses to AZD1222 COVID-19 vaccine. Study conclusions and caveats: Unmutated variant regions are reportedly targeted by nearly half of spike-specific TCRs. In all cases, repertoires were sampled only after the peak T cell response.

Libraries were prepared by immunoSEQ multiplex PCR; TCRdb keeps only in-frame clonotypes and omits some of them. The sample includes under 200,000 clones, 75% to 95% seen only once; the top ten take around 1.5%. About this clone: The antigen is unknown. Other nucleotide sequences in the sample specify the same CDR3.

V shed 2 bases and J 3 bases; nucleotides not matched to a gene: 4. Looked up from germline, CDR1 is SGHTA and CDR2 is FQGNSA. This CDR3 has 15 amino acids. The chain combines TRBV7-2 with TRBJ2-1, with 7 nucleotides matching TRBD2. This clonotype was sampled from an adult in good health. The sequenced sample was peripheral blood, obtained on day 0 of AZD1222 vaccination. CDR3 coding DNA: TGTGCCAGCAGCTTATCAGCTAGCGGCTACAATGAGCAGTTCTTC. As protein: CASSLSASGYNEQFF.